Sequencing of this T cell receptor beta chain was carried out in a study of blood T cell repertoires in COVID-19. Study-wide background: Acute-phase and convalescent COVID-19 samples originated in the United States, Italy and Spain. PBMCs, B-cell-depleted T cells, or T cells provided the cDNA or gDNA that made up the material.

As processed by the authors: Scientists estimated how many nucleated cells there were by amplifying reference gene primers. Clones were sequenced by immunoSEQ multiplex PCR, and TCRdb holds only the in-frame ones, with some missing. That table is the source of V, J and clone size, and D and trimming were worked out from the DNA. The sample includes 150,000 to 200,000 clones, 80% to 85% of them seen just once. The germline CDR1 and CDR2 sequences are LGHDT and YNNKEL (reference sequence). V shed 0 bases and J 8 bases; nucleotides not matched to a gene: 5. The CDR3 has 15 residues. This clone was recorded only once.

This clonotype was obtained from a woman in her thirties or forties with acute or convalescent COVID-19. The chain is built from TRBV3-1 (or the pseudogene TRBV3-2) and TRBJ1-2; 11 positions agree with TRBD1. Material: peripheral blood. In DNA, the CDR3 is TGTGCCAGCAGCCAAGAAGGGACAGGGGGAGGGGGCTACACCTTC. This codes for CASSQEGTGGGGYTF.